This record looks at one T cell receptor beta chain sequence and its context. Its specificity is unknown. The data stem from a study of PD-1 blockade in classical Hodgkin lymphoma. Findings and limits, study-wide: Researchers reported that CD4+ TCR diversity, though not CD8+, rose significantly by C4D1. The study found complete responders had baseline diversity similar to newly diagnosed patients.

The protocol was immunoSEQ multiplex PCR, while the TCRdb copy is restricted to in-frame clones and leaves out a portion. The table includes 15,000 to 20,000 clones, about four fifths detected once. As to time point: cycle 4 day 1 (C4D1), after 5 to 7 weeks of nivolumab. Exposure to brentuximab vedotin varied, and each patient had relapsed following autologous stem cell transplantation. The sequenced sample was peripheral blood mononuclear cells (PBMCs), obtained before the fourth cycle of nivolumab. This sequence was found in a human donor with classical Hodgkin lymphoma.

Here the CDR3 reads CASSSLTSGGIYNEQFF. For the CDR3, the DNA is TGTGCCAGCAGTTCCCTGACTAGCGGGGGAATATACAATGAGCAGTTCTTC. The chain recombines TRBV27 with TRBJ2-1; the match to TRBD2 covers 12 bases. V shed 4 bases, J shed 4 bases, and the junction held 8 bases outside the gene matches. Per germline, CDR1 MNHEY and CDR2 SMNVEV (reference sequence). CDR3 length equals 17 residues.